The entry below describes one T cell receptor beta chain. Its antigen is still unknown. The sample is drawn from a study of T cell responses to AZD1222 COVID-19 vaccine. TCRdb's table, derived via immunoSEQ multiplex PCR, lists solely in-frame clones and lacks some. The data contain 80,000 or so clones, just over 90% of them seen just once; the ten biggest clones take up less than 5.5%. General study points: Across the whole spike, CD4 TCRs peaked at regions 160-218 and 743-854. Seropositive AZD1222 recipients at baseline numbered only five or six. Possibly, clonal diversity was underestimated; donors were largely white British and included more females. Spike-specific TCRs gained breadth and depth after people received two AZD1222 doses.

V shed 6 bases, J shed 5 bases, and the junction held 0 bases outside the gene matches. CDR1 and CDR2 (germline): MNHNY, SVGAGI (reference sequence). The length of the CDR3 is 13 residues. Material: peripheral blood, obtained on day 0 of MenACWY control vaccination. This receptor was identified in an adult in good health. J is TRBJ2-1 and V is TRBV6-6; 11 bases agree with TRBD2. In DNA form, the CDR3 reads TGTGCCAGCAGGGGACTAGCGGACAATGAGCAGTTCTTC. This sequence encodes CASRGLADNEQFF.